The clone carrying this T cell receptor beta chain was detected a few times. What it binds is unknown. As every portion of the isolated RNA was reverse transcribed, the sequencing read expressed TCRB transcripts. Roughly 3.6 million reads per sample on average were obtained from naive, central memory and regulatory T cell samples. The repertoire was sequenced with immunoSEQ multiplex PCR; TCRdb's copy has only in-frame clones and lacks some. Here the sample spans over 150,000 clones, approximately 8% being singletons. There are 11 residues in the CDR3. Germline V gene data show CDR1 as DFQATT and CDR2 as SNEGSKA (reference sequence). V shed 6 bases and J shed 13 bases, with 16 bases lying between them. The data stem from a study of beta chain features in type 1 diabetes. Points from the study as a whole: Moderately but significantly shorter TCRB CDR3s were found in Type 1 diabetes patients in all four CD4+ subsets. Researchers reported that naive, central memory and Treg TCRB repertoires appeared more similar in patients than in healthy donors.

The sequenced material came from central memory CD4+ T cells from blood. This chain joins TRBV20-1 and TRBJ2-1; D gene uncertain. The receptor was isolated from a man aged 18 to 29 with type 1 diabetes. The CDR3 sequence is CSAVQGLEQFF. The CDR3 DNA follows: TGCAGTGCAGTACAAGGCCTAGAACAGTTCTTC.